The sequence of this T cell receptor (beta chain) was determined in a study of human T cells and chemical hapten exposure. Study-level findings and limits: Patch test scores rose with PT1 expanded TCR counts, a positive correlation.

The germline CDR1 and CDR2 sequences are LGHNT and FRNRAP. The length of the CDR3 is 16 residues. V lost 0 bases and J lost 0, with 11 bases in between. TCRdb re-called the RACE reads with MiXCR, one entry per CDR3 protein. The sample records about 120,000 distinct CDR3 sequences, about 10% being singletons. Noted time point: patch test 3, about 24 weeks after DPC sensitization. The sample's treatment: therapeutic diphenylcyclopropenone sensitization with weekly scalp DPC. In this sample, this clonotype turned up a few times. Its antigen is unknown. Sequencing used whole blood, obtained in connection with sensitization to the hapten diphenylcyclopropenone (DPC). This rearrangement joins TRBV12-5 to TRBJ1-1, with no clear D. The TCR sequence derives from a woman in her 50s with alopecia areata. Some clones in this sample may be carry-over from other donors' samples. Written as DNA, the CDR3 is TGTGCTAGTGGTTTGGTATTGAGGGCTTTGAACACTGAAGCTTTCTTT. Translated, it gives CASGLVLRALNTEAFF.